This T cell receptor beta chain was sequenced during a study of spatial heterogeneity in lung cancer. Study background: Follow-up PBMC specimens underwent sequencing when available; their median timing was roughly 2 years after resection.

Specified time point: blood at routine non-recurrence follow-up after resection. Whole RNA obtained from tumor, nontumor lung or frozen PBMC underwent sequencing without sorting. Overall study findings and caveats: Blood carried ubiquitous expanded tumor TCRs more at resection than follow-up.

Of note for this clonotype: No antigen is known for it.

TCRdb independently ran MiXCR on the 5' RACE reads; one entry per CDR3 protein. This table holds 110,000 or so distinct CDR3 sequences, 10% to 12% found once. From germline, CDR1 is MNHEY and CDR2 SVGAGI. CDR3 size: 19 residues. V was pared by 0 bases and J by 4 bases, with 24 bases between. This chain connects TRBV6-5 to TRBJ2-5, with D possibly matching TRBD1 (8 bases). Sequencing was performed on PBMCs, taken at follow-up. The receptor was isolated from a female donor with early-stage non-small cell lung cancer. The CDR3 region has the DNA TGTGCCAGCAGTTACTCGTGGGTCGTAGGGAACAGGGGGGGAGAGACCCAGTACTTC. Its protein is CASSYSWVVGNRGGETQYF.